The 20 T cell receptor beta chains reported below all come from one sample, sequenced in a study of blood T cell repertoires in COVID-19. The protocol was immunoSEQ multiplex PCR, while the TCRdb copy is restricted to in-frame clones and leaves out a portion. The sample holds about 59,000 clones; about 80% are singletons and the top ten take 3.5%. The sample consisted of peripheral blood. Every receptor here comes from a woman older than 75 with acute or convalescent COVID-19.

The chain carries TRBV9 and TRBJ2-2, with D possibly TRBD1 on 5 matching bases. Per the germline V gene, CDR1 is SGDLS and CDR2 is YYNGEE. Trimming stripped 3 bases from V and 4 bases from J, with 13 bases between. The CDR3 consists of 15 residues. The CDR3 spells CASSALTVATGELFF. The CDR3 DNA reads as TGTGCCAGCAGCGCCTTGACAGTAGCCACCGGGGAGCTGTTTTTT. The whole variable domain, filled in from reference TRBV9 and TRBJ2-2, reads DSGVTQTPKHLITATGQRVTLRCSPRSGDLSVYWYQQSLDQGLQFLIQYYNGEERAKGNILERFSAQQFPDLHSELNLSSLELGDSALYFCASSALTVATGELFFGEGSRLTVL.

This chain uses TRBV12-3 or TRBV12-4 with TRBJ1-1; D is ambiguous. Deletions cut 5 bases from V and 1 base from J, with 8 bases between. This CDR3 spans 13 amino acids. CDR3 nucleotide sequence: TGTGCCAGCAGTGTGAGGAAGAACACTGAAGCTTTCTTT. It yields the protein CASSVRKNTEAFF.

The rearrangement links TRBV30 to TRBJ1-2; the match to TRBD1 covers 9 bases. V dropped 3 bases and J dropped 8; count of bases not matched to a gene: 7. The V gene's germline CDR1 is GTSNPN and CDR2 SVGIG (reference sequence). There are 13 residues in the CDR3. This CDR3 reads CAWSLQGAQGYTF. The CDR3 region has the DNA TGTGCCTGGAGCCTACAGGGGGCTCAGGGCTACACCTTC.

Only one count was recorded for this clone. CDR3 sequence reads: CASSLEDSMNQPQHF. The DNA for the CDR3 is TGTGCCAGCAGCTTAGAGGACAGTATGAATCAGCCCCAGCATTTT. The chain is built from TRBV7-8 and TRBJ1-5, with D possibly being TRBD1 (6 bases). CDR1 is SGHVS and CDR2 is FQNEAQ in the germline V gene. V lost 1 base and J lost 4, with 11 bases in between. This CDR3 is built from 15 residues.

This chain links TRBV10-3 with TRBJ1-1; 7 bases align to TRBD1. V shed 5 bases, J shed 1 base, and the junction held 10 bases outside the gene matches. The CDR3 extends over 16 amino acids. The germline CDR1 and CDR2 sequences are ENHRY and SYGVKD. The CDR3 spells CAISFGQDSRNTEAFF. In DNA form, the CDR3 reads TGTGCCATCAGTTTCGGACAGGATTCTAGGAACACTGAAGCTTTCTTT.

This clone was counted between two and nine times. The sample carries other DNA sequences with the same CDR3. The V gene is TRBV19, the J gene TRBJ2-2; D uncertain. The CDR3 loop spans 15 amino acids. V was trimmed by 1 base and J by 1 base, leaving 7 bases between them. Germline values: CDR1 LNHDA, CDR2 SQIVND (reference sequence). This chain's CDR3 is CASSIGAGNTGELFF. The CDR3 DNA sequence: TGTGCCAGTAGTATAGGGGCAGGGAACACCGGGGAGCTGTTTTTT.

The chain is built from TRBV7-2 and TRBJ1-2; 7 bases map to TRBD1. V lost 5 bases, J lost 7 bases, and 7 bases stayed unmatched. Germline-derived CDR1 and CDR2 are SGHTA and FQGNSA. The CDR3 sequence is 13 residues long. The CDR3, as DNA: TGTGCCAGCAGCCAGGACAGGATCGGTGGCTACACCTTC. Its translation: CASSQDRIGGYTF.

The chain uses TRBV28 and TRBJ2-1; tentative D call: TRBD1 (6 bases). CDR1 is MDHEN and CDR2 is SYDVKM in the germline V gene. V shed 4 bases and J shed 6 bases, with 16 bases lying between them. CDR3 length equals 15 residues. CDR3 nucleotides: TGTGCCAGCAGTTACGACAACAACAGGGTCAATGAGCAGTTCTTC. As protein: CASSYDNNRVNEQFF.

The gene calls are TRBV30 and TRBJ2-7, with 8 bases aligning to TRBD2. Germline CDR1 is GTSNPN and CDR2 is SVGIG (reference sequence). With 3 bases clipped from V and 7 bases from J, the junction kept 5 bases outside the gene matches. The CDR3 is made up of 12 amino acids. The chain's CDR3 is CAWRAGVGEQYF. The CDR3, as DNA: TGTGCCTGGAGAGCGGGAGTTGGTGAGCAGTACTTC. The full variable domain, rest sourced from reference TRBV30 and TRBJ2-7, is SQTIHQWPATLVQPVGSPLSLECTVEGTSNPNLYWYRQAAGRGLQLLFYSVGIGQISSEVPQNLSASRPQDRQFILSSKKLLLSDSGFYLCAWRAGVGEQYFGPGTRLTVT.

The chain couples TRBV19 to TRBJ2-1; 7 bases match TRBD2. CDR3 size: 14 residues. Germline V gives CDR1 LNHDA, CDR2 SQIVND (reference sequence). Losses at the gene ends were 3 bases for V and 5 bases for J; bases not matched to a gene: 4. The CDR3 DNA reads TGTGCCAGTAGTATCTCTCTAGCGGACAATGAGCAGTTCTTC. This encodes CASSISLADNEQFF.

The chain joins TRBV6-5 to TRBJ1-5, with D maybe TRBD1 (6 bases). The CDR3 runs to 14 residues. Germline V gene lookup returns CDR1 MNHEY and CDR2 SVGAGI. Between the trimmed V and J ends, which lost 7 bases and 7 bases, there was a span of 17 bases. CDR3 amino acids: CASNNNRVHQPQHF. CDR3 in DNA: TGTGCCAGCAATAATAACAGGGTTCACCAGCCCCAGCATTTT.

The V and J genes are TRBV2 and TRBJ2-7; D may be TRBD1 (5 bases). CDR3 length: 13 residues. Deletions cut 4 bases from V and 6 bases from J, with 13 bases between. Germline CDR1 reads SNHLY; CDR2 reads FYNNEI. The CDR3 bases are TGTGCCAGCAGTGTCAGGGTTGGTGGCGAGCAGTACTTC. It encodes CASSVRVGGEQYF. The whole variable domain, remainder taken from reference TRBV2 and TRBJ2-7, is EPEVTQTPSHQVTQMGQEVILRCVPISNHLYFYWYRQILGQKVEFLVSFYNNEISEKSEIFDDQFSVERPDGSNFTLKIRSTKLEDSAMYFCASSVRVGGEQYFGPGTRLTVT.

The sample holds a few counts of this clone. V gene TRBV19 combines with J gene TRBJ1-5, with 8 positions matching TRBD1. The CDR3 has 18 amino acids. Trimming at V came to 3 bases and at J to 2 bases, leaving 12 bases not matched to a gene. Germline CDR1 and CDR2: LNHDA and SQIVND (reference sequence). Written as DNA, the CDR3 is TGTGCCAGTAGTATCCTAAGCCCAACACAGGGGGGCAATCAGCCCCAGCATTTT. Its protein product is CASSILSPTQGGNQPQHF.

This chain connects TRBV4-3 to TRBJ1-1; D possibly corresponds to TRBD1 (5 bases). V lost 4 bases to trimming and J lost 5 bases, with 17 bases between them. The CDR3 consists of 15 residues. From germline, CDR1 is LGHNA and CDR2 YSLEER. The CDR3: CASSPAGRGATEAFF. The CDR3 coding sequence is TGCGCCAGCAGCCCCGCGGGAAGAGGGGCTACTGAAGCTTTCTTT.

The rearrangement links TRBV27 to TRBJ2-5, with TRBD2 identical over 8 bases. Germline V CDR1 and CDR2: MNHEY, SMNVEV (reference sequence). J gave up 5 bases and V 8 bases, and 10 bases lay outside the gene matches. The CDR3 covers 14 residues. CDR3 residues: CASGNIAGKETQYF. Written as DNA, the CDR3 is TGTGCCAGCGGGAATATAGCGGGGAAGGAGACCCAGTACTTC.

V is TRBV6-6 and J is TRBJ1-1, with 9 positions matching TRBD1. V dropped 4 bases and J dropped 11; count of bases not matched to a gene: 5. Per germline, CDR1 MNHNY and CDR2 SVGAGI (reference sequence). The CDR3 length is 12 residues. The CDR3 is CASSWGQGGAFF. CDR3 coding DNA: TGTGCCAGCAGTTGGGGACAGGGTGGGGCTTTCTTT.

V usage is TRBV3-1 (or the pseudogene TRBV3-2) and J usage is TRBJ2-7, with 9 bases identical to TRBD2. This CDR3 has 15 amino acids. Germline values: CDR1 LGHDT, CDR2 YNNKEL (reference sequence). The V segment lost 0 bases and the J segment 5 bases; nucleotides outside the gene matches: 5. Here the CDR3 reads CASSQDRRGGDEQYF. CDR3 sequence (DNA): TGTGCCAGCAGCCAAGATAGGCGCGGGGGGGACGAGCAGTACTTC.

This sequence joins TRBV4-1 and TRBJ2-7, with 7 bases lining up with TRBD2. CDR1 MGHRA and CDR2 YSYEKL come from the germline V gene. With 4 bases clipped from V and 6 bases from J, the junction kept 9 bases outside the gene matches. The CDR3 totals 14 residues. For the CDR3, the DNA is TGCGCCAGCAGCCTGACGGGACTACCCCCCGAGCAGTACTTC. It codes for CASSLTGLPPEQYF.

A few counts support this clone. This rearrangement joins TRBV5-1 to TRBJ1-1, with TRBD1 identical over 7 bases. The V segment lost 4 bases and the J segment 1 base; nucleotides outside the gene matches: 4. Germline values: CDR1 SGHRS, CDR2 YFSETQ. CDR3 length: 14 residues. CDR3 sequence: CASSPGTANTEAFF. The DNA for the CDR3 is TGCGCCAGCAGCCCCGGGACAGCGAACACTGAAGCTTTCTTT.

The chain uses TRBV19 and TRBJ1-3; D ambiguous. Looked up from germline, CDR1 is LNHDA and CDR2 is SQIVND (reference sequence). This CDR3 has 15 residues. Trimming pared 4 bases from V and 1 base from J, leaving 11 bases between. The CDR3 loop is CASSTAGPSGNTIYF. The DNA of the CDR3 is TGTGCCAGTAGTACAGCGGGTCCATCTGGAAACACCATATATTTT.